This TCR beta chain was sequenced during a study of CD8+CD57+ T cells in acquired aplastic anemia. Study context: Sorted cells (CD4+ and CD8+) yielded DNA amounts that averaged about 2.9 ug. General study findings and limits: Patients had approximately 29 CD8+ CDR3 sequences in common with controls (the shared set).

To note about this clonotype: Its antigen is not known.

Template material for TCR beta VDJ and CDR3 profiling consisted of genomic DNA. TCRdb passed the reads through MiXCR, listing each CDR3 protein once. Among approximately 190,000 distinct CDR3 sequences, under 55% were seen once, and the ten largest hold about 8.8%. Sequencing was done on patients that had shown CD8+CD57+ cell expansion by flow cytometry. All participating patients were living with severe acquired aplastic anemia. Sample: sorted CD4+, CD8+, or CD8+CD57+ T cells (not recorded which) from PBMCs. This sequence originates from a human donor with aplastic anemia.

The CDR3 loop is CAISEMTDSYEQYF. CDR3 DNA sequence: TGTGCCATCAGTGAAATGACAGACTCCTACGAGCAGTACTTC. The chain is built from TRBV10-3 and TRBJ2-7, with D perhaps TRBD1 (5 bases). The CDR3 is 14 residues long. Germline loops: CDR1 ENHRY, CDR2 SYGVKD. V shed 3 bases and J shed 0 bases, with 9 bases lying between them.